This T cell receptor (beta chain) is drawn from a study of CD8 T cells in ankylosing spondylitis. General study points: The study looked at matched synovial fluid samples from ankylosing spondylitis patients. Disease-linked clones were reported to be significantly enriched there.

This clonotype has more than one count but fewer than ten. Its antigen is not identified. TCRdb analysed the 5' RACE reads with MiXCR anew, one entry per CDR3 protein. The sample includes around 150,000 distinct CDR3 sequences, about 42% of them seen just once. The ends were cut back, 0 bases at V and 0 bases at J, with 6 bases in the middle. The CDR3 has 16 residues. CDR1 is LGHNA, CDR2 YSLEER, per germline. The sequencing sample was made of synovial fluid, either unsorted or a sorted T cell fraction (not recorded which). The gene calls are TRBV4-3 and TRBJ2-6; D is uncertain. This TCR came from a male donor with ankylosing spondylitis. The CDR3 spells CASSQEPGSGANVLTF. CDR3 bases: TGCGCCAGCAGCCAAGAGCCGGGCTCTGGGGCCAACGTCCTGACTTTC.